This TCR beta chain derives from a study of molecular identifiers for immune sequencing clone quantification. This clonotype has ten or more counts. For bulk TCR libraries, previously described methods and listed TCR primers were used. TCRdb reanalysed the PCR reads using MiXCR and keeps one entry per CDR3 protein. The sample carries hundreds of thousands of distinct CDR3 sequences, 24% recorded once. The authors sorted naive CD8 T cells as CD8+CD4-CCR7+CD45RA+. CDR1 is SGDLS and CDR2 is YYNGEE in the germline V gene. This CDR3 has 16 amino acids. V lost 4 bases and J lost 0; bases outside the gene matches: 9.

This TCR was sampled from a human donor in good health. Some libraries in this study had Jurkat cell RNA spiked in. The chain combines TRBV9 with TRBJ2-7; 8 bases fit TRBD2. Sequenced material: naive CD8+ T cells from blood, with Jurkat cell RNA spiked in. Subset meaning: FACS-sorted CD8+CD4-CCR7+CD45RA+ naive T cells. CDR3 coding DNA: TGTGCCAGCAGCCCGGGGGGGGCCCCGAGCTCCTACGAGCAGTACTTC. Translated: CASSPGGAPSSYEQYF.